This T cell receptor (beta chain) is drawn from a study of cytomegalovirus exposure and HLA in healthy donors. Study-wide points: Later genetic work tied a missense DCLRE1C variant to beta-chain V and J trimming. In presence/absence analyses, roughly uniform sequencing depth across donors was assumed. Later examination showed HLA-associated TCR beta chains had greater clonal expansion than equally common others.

The primer mix had 60 Vbeta and 13 Jbeta primers. The table came from immunoSEQ multiplex PCR; TCRdb's copy has only in-frame clones and leaves some out. The sample holds roughly 160,000 clones, roughly 80% seen once. Comment on this clone: Its antigen is unknown.

The TCR comes from a male donor in good health and CMV-seronegative. The material sequenced was PBMCs.

CDR3 protein: CASGGAIGRTDTQYF. The CDR3 DNA sequence: TGCGCCAGCGGCGGGGCGATTGGGCGCACAGATACGCAGTATTTT. The chain employs TRBV5-1 and TRBJ2-3; D is possibly TRBD2 (6 bases). Trimming removed 7 bases at V and 1 base at J, with 16 bases between. CDR3 length: 15 residues. Germline V gene sequence: CDR1 SGHRS, CDR2 YFSETQ.